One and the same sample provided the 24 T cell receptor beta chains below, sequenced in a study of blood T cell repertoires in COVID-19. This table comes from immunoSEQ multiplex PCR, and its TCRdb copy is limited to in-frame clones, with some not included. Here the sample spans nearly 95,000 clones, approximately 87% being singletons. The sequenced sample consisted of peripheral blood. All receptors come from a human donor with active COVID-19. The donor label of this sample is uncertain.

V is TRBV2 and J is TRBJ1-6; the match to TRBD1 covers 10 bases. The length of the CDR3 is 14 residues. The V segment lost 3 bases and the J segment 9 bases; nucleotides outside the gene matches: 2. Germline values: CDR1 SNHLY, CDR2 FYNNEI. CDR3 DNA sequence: TGTGCCAGCAGTGAGGGGACAGGGGTTTCACCCCTCCACTTT. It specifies CASSEGTGVSPLHF.

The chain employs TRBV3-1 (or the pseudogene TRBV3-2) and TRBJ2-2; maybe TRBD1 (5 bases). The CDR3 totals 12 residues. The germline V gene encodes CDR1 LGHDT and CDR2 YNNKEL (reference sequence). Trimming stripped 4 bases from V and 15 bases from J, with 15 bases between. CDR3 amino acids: CASSLGHVFLFF. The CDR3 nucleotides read TGTGCCAGCAGCCTTGGACACGTCTTCTTGTTTTTT.

The CDR3 sequence: CASSLFWGLGEAFF. In DNA form, the CDR3 reads TGTGCCAGCAGTTTATTTTGGGGACTTGGAGAAGCTTTCTTT. V is TRBV27 and J is TRBJ1-1, with D maybe TRBD1 (5 bases). Germline CDR1 is MNHEY and CDR2 is SMNVEV (reference sequence). This CDR3 has 14 amino acids. V shed 1 base and J shed 8 bases, with 14 bases lying between them.

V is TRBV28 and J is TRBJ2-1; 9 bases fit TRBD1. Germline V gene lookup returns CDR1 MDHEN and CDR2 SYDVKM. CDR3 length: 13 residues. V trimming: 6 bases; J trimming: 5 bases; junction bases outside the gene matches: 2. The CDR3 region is CASRGQGNNEQFF. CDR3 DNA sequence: TGTGCCAGCAGGGGACAGGGCAACAATGAGCAGTTCTTC.

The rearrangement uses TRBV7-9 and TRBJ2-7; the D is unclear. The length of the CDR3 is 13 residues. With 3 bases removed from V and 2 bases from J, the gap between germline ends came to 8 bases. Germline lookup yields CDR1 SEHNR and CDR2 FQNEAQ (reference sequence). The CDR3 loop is CASSLNIPYEQYF. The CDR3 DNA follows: TGTGCCAGCAGCTTGAACATACCCTACGAGCAGTACTTC.

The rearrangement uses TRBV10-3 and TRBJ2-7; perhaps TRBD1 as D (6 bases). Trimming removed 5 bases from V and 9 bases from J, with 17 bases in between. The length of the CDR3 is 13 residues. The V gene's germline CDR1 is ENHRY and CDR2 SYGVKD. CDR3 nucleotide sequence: TGTGCCATCAGTTCAGGGGCCACCCCCGGGCAGTACTTC. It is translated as CAISSGATPGQYF.

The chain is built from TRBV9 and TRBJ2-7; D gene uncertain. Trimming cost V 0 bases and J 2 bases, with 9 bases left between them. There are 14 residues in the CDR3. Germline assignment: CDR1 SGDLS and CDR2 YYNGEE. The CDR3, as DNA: TGTGCCAGCAGCGTAGGGTCCCAGGCCTACGAGCAGTACTTC. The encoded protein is CASSVGSQAYEQYF.

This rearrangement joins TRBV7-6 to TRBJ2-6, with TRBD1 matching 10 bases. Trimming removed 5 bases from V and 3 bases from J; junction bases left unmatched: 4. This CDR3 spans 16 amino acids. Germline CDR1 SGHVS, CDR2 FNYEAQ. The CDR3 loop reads CASSADRGRGANVLTF. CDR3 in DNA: TGTGCCAGCAGCGCTGACAGGGGGCGTGGGGCCAACGTCCTGACTTTC.

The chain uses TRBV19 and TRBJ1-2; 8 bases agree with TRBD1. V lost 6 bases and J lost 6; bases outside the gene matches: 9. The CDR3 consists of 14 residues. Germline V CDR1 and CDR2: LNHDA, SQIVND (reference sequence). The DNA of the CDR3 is TGTGCCAGTAGCCTTTGGACAGGGTTGGATGGCTACACCTTC. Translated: CASSLWTGLDGYTF.

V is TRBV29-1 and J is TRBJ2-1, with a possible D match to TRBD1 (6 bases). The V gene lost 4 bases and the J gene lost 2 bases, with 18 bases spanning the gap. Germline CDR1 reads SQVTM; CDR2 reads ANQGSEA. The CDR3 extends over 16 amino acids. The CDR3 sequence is CSVVGWAGAPYNEQFF. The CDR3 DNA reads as TGCAGCGTTGTGGGGTGGGCAGGGGCCCCCTACAATGAGCAGTTCTTC.

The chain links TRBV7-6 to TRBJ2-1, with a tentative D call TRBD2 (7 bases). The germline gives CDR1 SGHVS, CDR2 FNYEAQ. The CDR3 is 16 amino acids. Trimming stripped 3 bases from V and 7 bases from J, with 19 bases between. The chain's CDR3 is CASSFRGGGVGNEQFF. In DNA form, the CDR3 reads TGTGCCAGCAGCTTCCGGGGCGGGGGCGTAGGGAATGAGCAGTTCTTC.

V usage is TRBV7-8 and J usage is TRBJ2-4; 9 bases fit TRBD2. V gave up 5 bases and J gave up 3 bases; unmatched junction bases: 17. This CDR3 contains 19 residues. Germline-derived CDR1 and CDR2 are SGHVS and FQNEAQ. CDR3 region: CASSPLPRGGRLGKNIQYF. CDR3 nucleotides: TGTGCCAGCAGCCCCCTCCCGCGGGGGGGCCGTCTTGGCAAAAACATTCAGTACTTC.

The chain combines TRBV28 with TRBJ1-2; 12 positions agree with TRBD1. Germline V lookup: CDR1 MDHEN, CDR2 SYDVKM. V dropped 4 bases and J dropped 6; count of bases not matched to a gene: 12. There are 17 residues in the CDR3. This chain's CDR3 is CASSSAGTGGPFHGYTF. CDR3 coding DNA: TGTGCCAGCAGTTCTGCCGGGACAGGGGGCCCCTTTCATGGCTACACCTTC.

The CDR3 sequence is CASSQYGGRQETQYF. CDR3 nucleotide sequence: TGTGCCAGCAGCCAATACGGGGGACGTCAAGAGACCCAGTACTTC. The gene calls are TRBV3-1 (or the pseudogene TRBV3-2) and TRBJ2-5; a possible D gene is TRBD2 (6 bases). The length of the CDR3 is 15 residues. Germline values: CDR1 LGHDT, CDR2 YNNKEL (reference sequence). V was clipped by 2 bases and J by 2 bases, with 12 bases between them.

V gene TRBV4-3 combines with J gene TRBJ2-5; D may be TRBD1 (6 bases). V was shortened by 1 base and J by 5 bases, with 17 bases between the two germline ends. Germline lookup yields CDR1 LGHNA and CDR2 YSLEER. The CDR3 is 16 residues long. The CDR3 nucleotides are TGCGCCAGCAGCCAAGGTTCCGGCAGGGGTGAGGAGACCCAGTACTTC. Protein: CASSQGSGRGEETQYF.

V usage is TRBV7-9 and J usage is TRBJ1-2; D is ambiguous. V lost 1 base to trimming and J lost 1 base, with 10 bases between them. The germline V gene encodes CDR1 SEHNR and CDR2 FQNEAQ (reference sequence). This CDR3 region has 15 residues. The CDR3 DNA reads TGTGCCAGCAGCTTAGGATCGGTACTTAACTATGGCTACACCTTC. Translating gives CASSLGSVLNYGYTF.

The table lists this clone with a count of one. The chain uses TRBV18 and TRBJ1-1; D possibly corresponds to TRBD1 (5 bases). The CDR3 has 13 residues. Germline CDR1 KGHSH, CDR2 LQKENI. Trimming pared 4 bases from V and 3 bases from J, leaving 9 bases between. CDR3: CASSRLRDTEAFF. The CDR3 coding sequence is TGTGCCAGCTCACGACTCAGGGACACTGAAGCTTTCTTT.

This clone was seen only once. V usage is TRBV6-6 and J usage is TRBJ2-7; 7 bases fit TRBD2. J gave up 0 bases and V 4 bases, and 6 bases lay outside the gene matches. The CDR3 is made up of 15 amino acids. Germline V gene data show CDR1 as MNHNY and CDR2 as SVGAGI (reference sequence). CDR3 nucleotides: TGTGCCAGCAGTTTGGGGGGGGAGGCCTCCTACGAGCAGTACTTC. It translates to CASSLGGEASYEQYF.

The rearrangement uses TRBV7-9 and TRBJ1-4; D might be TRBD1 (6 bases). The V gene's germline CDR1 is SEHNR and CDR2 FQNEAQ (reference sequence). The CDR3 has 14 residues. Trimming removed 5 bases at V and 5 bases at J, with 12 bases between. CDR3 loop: CASSPGEKNEKLFF. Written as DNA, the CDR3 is TGTGCCAGCAGCCCAGGGGAAAAGAATGAAAAACTGTTTTTT. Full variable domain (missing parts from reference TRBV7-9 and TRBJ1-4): DTGVSQNPRHKITKRGQNVTFRCDPISEHNRLYWYRQTLGQGPEFLTYFQNEAQLEKSRLLSDRFSAERPKGSFSTLEIQRTEQGDSAMYLCASSPGEKNEKLFFGSGTQLSVL.

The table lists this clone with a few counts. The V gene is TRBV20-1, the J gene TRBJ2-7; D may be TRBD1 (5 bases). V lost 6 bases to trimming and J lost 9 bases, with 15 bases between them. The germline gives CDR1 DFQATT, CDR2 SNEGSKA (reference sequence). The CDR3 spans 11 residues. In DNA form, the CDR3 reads TGCAGTGCCACGATAGGGGATCGGCAGTACTTC. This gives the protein CSATIGDRQYF.

The DNA of the CDR3 is TGTGCCAGTAGTATTGGCGGGGGGTGGGCAGAGACCCAGTACTTC. Translation: CASSIGGGWAETQYF. This chain links TRBV19 with TRBJ2-5; 8 bases map to TRBD2. Germline-derived CDR1 and CDR2 are LNHDA and SQIVND (reference sequence). V lost 3 bases to trimming and J lost 4 bases; unmatched junction nucleotides: 7. This CDR3 is built from 15 residues.

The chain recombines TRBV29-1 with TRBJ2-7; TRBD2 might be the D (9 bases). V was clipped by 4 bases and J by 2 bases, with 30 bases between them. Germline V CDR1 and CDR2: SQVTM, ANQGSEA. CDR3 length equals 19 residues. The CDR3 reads CSVVGGGGQVASSPYEQYF. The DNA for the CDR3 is TGCAGCGTTGTAGGCGGGGGGGGACAGGTCGCTTCATCGCCCTACGAGCAGTACTTC.

The CDR3 region is CASSQDSGQVLGYTF. The CDR3 region has the DNA TGCGCCAGCAGCCAAGATTCGGGACAGGTCTTGGGCTACACCTTC. The V and J genes are TRBV4-3 and TRBJ1-2; TRBD1 matches at 8 bases. The trim removed 0 bases at V and 8 bases at J, leaving 8 bases unmatched. Germline assignment: CDR1 LGHNA and CDR2 YSLEER. The CDR3 covers 15 residues.

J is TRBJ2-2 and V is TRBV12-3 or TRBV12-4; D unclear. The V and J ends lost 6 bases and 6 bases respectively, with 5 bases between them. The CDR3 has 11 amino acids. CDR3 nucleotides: TGTGCCAGCAGCGCAGCCGGGGAGCTGTTTTTT. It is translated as CASSAAGELFF.